Listed below are T cell receptor beta chains from one sample, sequenced in a study of shared clonotypes between healthy human individuals. TCRdb keeps only in-frame clones here, not all; method: immunoSEQ multiplex PCR. The sample contains about 2 million clones, 90% to 95% of which appear only once. Source material: naive CD4+ T cells sorted from blood. The origin of the receptors is a man aged 18 to 29 in good health. CDR3s include the opening cysteine and the closing phenylalanine or tryptophan. Each record gives: D gene, J gene, V gene, clone size, CDR3 DNA, CDR3 protein. The D gene is left open where the match is weak. Clone sizes are given selectively: once, few, many, or a class where the clone is expanded.

d_call: NA; j_call: TRBJ2-5; v_call: TRBV20-1; clone_size: once; cdr3_nt: TGCAGTGCTAGAATGCTGGAGACCCAGTACTTC; cdr3_aa: CSARMLETQYF
d_call: NA; j_call: TRBJ2-3; v_call: TRBV2; clone_size: NA; cdr3_nt: TGTGCCAGCAAGAGGATCTCTGGCACAGATACGCAGTATTTT; cdr3_aa: CASKRISGTDTQYF
d_call: TRBD1; j_call: TRBJ1-6; v_call: TRBV6-5; clone_size: NA; cdr3_nt: TGTGCCAGCAGTTTACAGGGGAATTCACCCCTCCACTTT; cdr3_aa: CASSLQGNSPLHF
d_call: TRBD1; j_call: TRBJ2-5; v_call: TRBV5-8; clone_size: NA; cdr3_nt: TGTGCCAGCAGCTTCGGGGACAGCACACAGTACTTC; cdr3_aa: CASSFGDSTQYF
d_call: TRBD1; j_call: TRBJ2-7; v_call: TRBV29-1; clone_size: NA; cdr3_nt: TGCAGCGTTGAAGATCCACAGGGGAGCTCCTACGAGCAGTACTTC; cdr3_aa: CSVEDPQGSSYEQYF
d_call: NA; j_call: TRBJ1-4; v_call: TRBV7-9; clone_size: once; cdr3_nt: TGTGCCAGCAGCTCCCGTCCGAGGGCTAATGAAAAACTGTTTTTT; cdr3_aa: CASSSRPRANEKLFF
d_call: TRBD1; j_call: TRBJ2-7; v_call: TRBV2; clone_size: NA; cdr3_nt: TGTGCCAGTCGGGGGACAGGGGGGAGCTACGAGCAGTACTTC; cdr3_aa: CASRGTGGSYEQYF
d_call: TRBD1; j_call: TRBJ2-3; v_call: TRBV9; clone_size: NA; cdr3_nt: TGTGCCAGCAGCGCAGGACAGGGGAGCACAGATACGCAGTATTTT; cdr3_aa: CASSAGQGSTDTQYF
d_call: NA; j_call: TRBJ1-5; v_call: TRBV7-8; clone_size: once; cdr3_nt: TGTGAGGGCGTGCCCTATAGCAATCAGCCCCAGCATTTT; cdr3_aa: CEGVPYSNQPQHF
d_call: NA; j_call: TRBJ2-7; v_call: TRBV5-4; clone_size: NA; cdr3_nt: TGTGCCAGCAGCACCGCCAGGGACCCCTACGAGCAGTACTTC; cdr3_aa: CASSTARDPYEQYF
d_call: NA; j_call: TRBJ2-5; v_call: TRBV7-9; clone_size: NA; cdr3_nt: TGTGCCAGCAGCTGGGGCGAAGGGGAGACCCAGTACTTC; cdr3_aa: CASSWGEGETQYF
d_call: NA; j_call: TRBJ2-5; v_call: TRBV14; clone_size: NA; cdr3_nt: TGTGCCAGCAGCCAAGATGGTCCAACACAATACCAAGAGACCCAGTACTTC; cdr3_aa: CASSQDGPTQYQETQYF
d_call: NA; j_call: TRBJ2-6; v_call: TRBV6-5; clone_size: NA; cdr3_nt: TGTGCCAGCAGCCGGCCCTCTGGGGCCAACGTCCTGACTTTC; cdr3_aa: CASSRPSGANVLTF
d_call: TRBD2; j_call: TRBJ2-7; v_call: TRBV6-5; clone_size: NA; cdr3_nt: TGTGCCAGCAGTCCGTCGGGGGGAAGGTCCTACGAGCAGTACTTC; cdr3_aa: CASSPSGGRSYEQYF
d_call: NA; j_call: TRBJ1-2; v_call: TRBV5-6; clone_size: NA; cdr3_nt: TGTGCCAGCAGCTCAGGGGAACGTTTCCATGGCTACACCTTC; cdr3_aa: CASSSGERFHGYTF
d_call: NA; j_call: TRBJ1-3; v_call: TRBV6-1; clone_size: NA; cdr3_nt: TGTGCCAGCAGTGAAACCAGGATATATTTT; cdr3_aa: CASSETRIYF
d_call: NA; j_call: TRBJ1-1; v_call: TRBV5-4; clone_size: NA; cdr3_nt: TGTGCCAGCAGCTTGACACTGATGAACACTGAAGCTTTCTTT; cdr3_aa: CASSLTLMNTEAFF
d_call: NA; j_call: TRBJ2-5; v_call: TRBV5-1; clone_size: NA; cdr3_nt: TGCGCCAGCAGCTTGCGGTCTGGCTCAGCCCAAGAGACCCAGTACTTC; cdr3_aa: CASSLRSGSAQETQYF
d_call: NA; j_call: TRBJ2-5; v_call: TRBV13; clone_size: NA; cdr3_nt: TGTGCCAGCAGCTTAAGCAGGGGCAGGGAGACCCAGTACTTC; cdr3_aa: CASSLSRGRETQYF
d_call: NA; j_call: TRBJ1-2; v_call: TRBV30; clone_size: few; cdr3_nt: TGTGCCTGGAGTGTCAGGAGTCGGGTACGGGGCTACACCTTC; cdr3_aa: CAWSVRSRVRGYTF
d_call: NA; j_call: TRBJ1-5; v_call: TRBV5-4; clone_size: NA; cdr3_nt: TGTGCCAGCAGCTTGGAACAGAATCAGCCCCAGCATTTT; cdr3_aa: CASSLEQNQPQHF
d_call: TRBD2; j_call: TRBJ2-5; v_call: TRBV28; clone_size: NA; cdr3_nt: TGTGCCAGTATCTTCGGGACTAGCGGGGCCAACCAAGAGACCCAGTACTTC; cdr3_aa: CASIFGTSGANQETQYF
d_call: NA; j_call: TRBJ2-1; v_call: TRBV2; clone_size: NA; cdr3_nt: TGTGCCAGCAGTGGACATCTGGGTCAATACAATGAGCAGTTCTTC; cdr3_aa: CASSGHLGQYNEQFF
d_call: NA; j_call: TRBJ2-7; v_call: TRBV28; clone_size: NA; cdr3_nt: TGTGCCAGCAGCCTTAGCGGAAGCTCCTACGAGCAGTACTTC; cdr3_aa: CASSLSGSSYEQYF
d_call: TRBD2; j_call: TRBJ2-5; v_call: TRBV5-1; clone_size: NA; cdr3_nt: TGCGCCAGCAGCGGGGGACTAGGGGCCTTGGAGACCCAGTACTTC; cdr3_aa: CASSGGLGALETQYF
d_call: NA; j_call: TRBJ1-1; v_call: TRBV2; clone_size: NA; cdr3_nt: TGTGCCAGCAGTGATGACGTGGGTGGGGCGACTGAAGCTTTCTTT; cdr3_aa: CASSDDVGGATEAFF
d_call: NA; j_call: TRBJ2-7; v_call: TRBV7-2; clone_size: once; cdr3_nt: TGTGCCAGCAGCTTTGGGGGGTTCGACGAGCAGTACTTC; cdr3_aa: CASSFGGFDEQYF
d_call: NA; j_call: TRBJ1-5; v_call: TRBV7-2; clone_size: NA; cdr3_nt: TGTGCCAGCAGTATTGACGGCGCGAATCAGCCCCAGCATTTT; cdr3_aa: CASSIDGANQPQHF
d_call: NA; j_call: TRBJ2-7; v_call: TRBV4-3; clone_size: once; cdr3_nt: TGCGCCAGCAGCCGGGTCGTGGGGGGCGACTACGAGCAGTACTTC; cdr3_aa: CASSRVVGGDYEQYF
d_call: NA; j_call: TRBJ2-7; v_call: TRBV29-1; clone_size: NA; cdr3_nt: TGCAGCGGCCGGGACAACTACGAGCAGTACTTC; cdr3_aa: CSGRDNYEQYF
d_call: TRBD1; j_call: TRBJ1-1; v_call: TRBV6-5; clone_size: NA; cdr3_nt: TGTGCCAGCATGAGACAGGGCAACACTGAAGCTTTCTTT; cdr3_aa: CASMRQGNTEAFF
d_call: NA; j_call: TRBJ2-2; v_call: TRBV7-3; clone_size: NA; cdr3_nt: TGTGCCAGCAGCCCTCTACAGGGGAACACCGGGGAGCTGTTTTTT; cdr3_aa: CASSPLQGNTGELFF
d_call: NA; j_call: TRBJ1-4; v_call: TRBV7-9; clone_size: NA; cdr3_nt: TGTGCCAGCAGCTTATTATTTGAAAAACTGTTTTTT; cdr3_aa: CASSLLFEKLFF
d_call: NA; j_call: TRBJ1-1; v_call: TRBV6-5; clone_size: NA; cdr3_nt: TGTGCCAGCAGCCGAGCCCCGGACACTGAAGCTTTCTTT; cdr3_aa: CASSRAPDTEAFF
d_call: TRBD1; j_call: TRBJ2-2; v_call: TRBV13; clone_size: NA; cdr3_nt: TGTGCCAGCAGCCACGAAGACAGGGTCGCCACCGGGGAGCTGTTTTTT; cdr3_aa: CASSHEDRVATGELFF